Below are 32 T cell receptor beta chains sequenced from a single sample in a study of beta chain features in type 1 diabetes. Whole-study findings and limits: A moderate, significant TCRB CDR3 shortening appeared in type 1 diabetes across four CD4+ subsets.

Investigators reverse transcribed all isolated RNA, so they sequenced expressed TCRB transcripts. Profiling relied on immunoSEQ multiplex PCR, and the TCRdb table lists in-frame clones only, not all of them. Of 200,000 to 300,000 clones in the sample, 9.5% to 13% were seen once. No antigens are known for them. Sequenced input: naive CD4+ T cells from blood. These receptors all stem from a man aged 30-40 years with type 1 diabetes.

The V call is TRBV2, the J call TRBJ1-2, with a possible D match to TRBD1 (5 bases). This CDR3 has 13 residues. Deletions cut 7 bases from V and 8 bases from J, with 17 bases between. Germline CDR1 reads SNHLY; CDR2 reads FYNNEI. As DNA, the CDR3 is TGTGCCAGCACCGGGGGGGTCTTTTGGGGCTACACCTTC. Translating it yields CASTGGVFWGYTF.

The chain has TRBV4-1 and TRBJ1-1, with a possible D match to TRBD1 (6 bases). Germline-derived CDR1 and CDR2 are MGHRA and YSYEKL. V lost 0 bases and J lost 11, with 16 bases in between. CDR3 size: 14 residues. CDR3 nucleotides: TGCGCCAGCAGCCAAGATCCACAGGGTCTCGCCGCTTTCTTT. This translates into CASSQDPQGLAAFF.

J is TRBJ2-7 and V is TRBV30; no definite D call. The CDR3 consists of 13 residues. Germline values: CDR1 GTSNPN, CDR2 SVGIG (reference sequence). Trimming removed 3 bases at V and 4 bases at J, with 13 bases between. This CDR3 is CAWSDSPFYEQYF. In DNA form, the CDR3 reads TGTGCCTGGAGCGACTCGCCGTTTTACGAGCAGTACTTC.

This clone has just a few counts. The V call is TRBV28, the J call TRBJ2-5, with a possible D match to TRBD1 (5 bases). The DNA matches TRBJ2-7 better at its end, which makes the J call doubtful. Germline lookup yields CDR1 MDHEN and CDR2 SYDVKM. The CDR3 totals 12 residues. CDR3 protein: CASSPDSYEQYF. Written as DNA, the CDR3 is TGTGCCAGCAGCCCTGACAGCTACGAGCAGTACTTC.

In regard to this clone: The junction departs from germline at one end; a sequencing error may be responsible. This sequence joins TRBV6-6 and TRBJ2-7; D gene uncertain. The CDR3 is 12 amino acids. From germline, CDR1 is MNHNY and CDR2 SVGAGI (reference sequence). The CDR3 DNA reads TGTGCCAGCAGTTACTCGGAAACAGACCCTGCCTTC. Translated, it gives CASSYSETDPAF.

This clone was counted only a few times. The rearrangement joins TRBV2 to TRBJ2-1; 7 bases match TRBD1. The V segment lost 7 bases and the J segment 13 bases; nucleotides outside the gene matches: 4. From germline, CDR1 is SNHLY and CDR2 FYNNEI. The CDR3 loop spans 10 amino acids. The CDR3 coding sequence is TGTGCCAGCAAAGACAGGGCACAGTTCTTC. It specifies CASKDRAQFF.

The rearrangement links TRBV25-1 to TRBJ1-2; TRBD1 agrees at 11 bases. Losses at the gene ends were 8 bases for V and 8 bases for J; bases not matched to a gene: 1. Germline CDR1 is MGHDK and CDR2 is SYGVNS. There are 11 residues in the CDR3. CDR3 nucleotides: TGTGCCAGCGGACAGGGGGCCGGCTACACCTTC. Residues: CASGQGAGYTF.

This clone was counted a few times. V is TRBV11-3 and J is TRBJ2-7, with 8 bases aligning to TRBD1. The germline gives CDR1 SGHNT, CDR2 YENEEA. V shed 0 bases, J shed 5 bases, and the junction held 6 bases outside the gene matches. The length of the CDR3 is 15 residues. The CDR3 DNA reads TGTGCCAGCAGCTTAGACCGACAGGGGCGTAACGAGCAGTACTTC. This sequence encodes CASSLDRQGRNEQYF.

This clone was observed a handful of times. The chain combines TRBV30 with TRBJ1-2; possibly TRBD1 for D (5 bases). Germline loops: CDR1 GTSNPN, CDR2 SVGIG (reference sequence). The V end was cut by 0 bases, the J end by 7 bases, with 12 bases between. This CDR3 is 13 amino acids long. Written as DNA, the CDR3 is TGTGCCTGGAGTGTAAGTCCAGGGCCTGGCTACACCTTC. Translated, it gives CAWSVSPGPGYTF.

V gene TRBV4-1 combines with J gene TRBJ2-3; D is possibly TRBD2 (5 bases). V was trimmed by 4 bases and J by 2 bases, leaving 13 bases between them. The V gene's germline CDR1 is MGHRA and CDR2 YSYEKL. This CDR3 has 15 amino acids. CDR3 sequence (DNA): TGCGCCAGCAGCCGCACGAGGGAGAACACAGATACGCAGTATTTT. This gives the protein CASSRTRENTDTQYF.

The V call is TRBV30, the J call TRBJ2-4; no firm D call. This CDR3 is 11 amino acids long. Trimming cost V 4 bases and J 3 bases, with 4 bases left between them. Germline CDR1 is GTSNPN and CDR2 is SVGIG (reference sequence). In nucleotides, the CDR3 is TGTGCCTGGACCCGCAAAAACATTCAGTACTTC. Protein sequence: CAWTRKNIQYF. The whole variable domain, filled in from reference TRBV30 and TRBJ2-4, reads SQTIHQWPATLVQPVGSPLSLECTVEGTSNPNLYWYRQAAGRGLQLLFYSVGIGQISSEVPQNLSASRPQDRQFILSSKKLLLSDSGFYLCAWTRKNIQYFGAGTRLSVL.

The J gene is TRBJ1-5, the V gene TRBV28; 10 positions match TRBD1. Germline loops: CDR1 MDHEN, CDR2 SYDVKM. V shed 5 bases and J 0 bases; nucleotides not matched to a gene: 7. The CDR3 runs to 17 residues. In DNA form, the CDR3 reads TGTGCCAGCAGTCCAGGGGGACAGGGGTATAGCAATCAGCCCCAGCATTTT. Amino acid sequence: CASSPGGQGYSNQPQHF.

J is TRBJ1-5 and V is TRBV18; TRBD1 is a possible D gene (6 bases). The germline gives CDR1 KGHSH, CDR2 LQKENI. This CDR3 comprises 14 residues. The germline V and J ends were trimmed by 4 bases and 4 bases, with 11 bases remaining between them. Written as DNA, the CDR3 is TGTGCCAGCTCACTACTACAGGGAAATCAGCCCCAGCATTTT. Its protein product is CASSLLQGNQPQHF.

This chain links TRBV18 with TRBJ2-7; TRBD1 is a possible D gene (5 bases). V dropped 4 bases and J dropped 0 bases, with 13 bases sitting between them. Germline V CDR1 and CDR2: KGHSH, LQKENI. The length of the CDR3 is 15 residues. DNA of the CDR3: TGTGCCAGCTCACTTAACGGACACAACTCCTACGAGCAGTACTTC. It yields the protein CASSLNGHNSYEQYF.

This clone was seen only a few times. The chain has TRBV6-4 and TRBJ2-3, with 7 bases matching TRBD1. The CDR3 is 17 residues long. V gave up 2 bases and J gave up 4 bases; unmatched junction bases: 12. Germline assignment: CDR1 MRHNA and CDR2 SNTAGT. CDR3 nucleotide sequence: TGTGCCAGCAGTGACCCGGAACACAGGGGATCGGCAGATACGCAGTATTTT. Translation gives CASSDPEHRGSADTQYF.

This clone was counted a few times. The V call is TRBV21-1, the J call TRBJ1-2; the listed D gene, TRBD1, was not tested against the DNA. TRBV21-1 is assigned pseudogene status. The CDR3 extends over 14 amino acids. The DNA of the CDR3 is TGTGCCAGCAGCAAAGGGGCTGGAAACTATGGCTACACCTTC. Residues: CASSKGAGNYGYTF.

J is TRBJ1-1 and V is TRBV6-5; no clear D. V was shortened by 2 bases and J by 0 bases, with 7 bases between the two germline ends. The CDR3 has 14 residues. Germline V CDR1 and CDR2: MNHEY, SVGAGI. The CDR3 region has the DNA TGTGCCAGCAGTTACGACGGGGTGAACACTGAAGCTTTCTTT. Protein product: CASSYDGVNTEAFF.

This clone was seen a handful of times. The chain uses TRBV7-9 and TRBJ2-5; 7 bases line up with TRBD2. The length of the CDR3 is 15 residues. Germline V gene sequence: CDR1 SEHNR, CDR2 FQNEAQ (reference sequence). Trimming took 5 bases from V and 5 from J; bases not matched to a gene: 11. The CDR3 region has the DNA TGTGCCAGCAGCCCCCGACCAGCGGGGTTTGAGACCCAGTACTTC. Its protein product is CASSPRPAGFETQYF.

This sequence joins TRBV11-1 and TRBJ1-1; TRBD1 aligns across 8 bases. Germline V gene sequence: CDR1 SGHAT, CDR2 FQDESV (reference sequence). The CDR3 runs 12 residues. With V trimmed by 5 bases and J by 7 bases, 3 bases remained unmatched. This CDR3 reads CASSLDRGEAFF. CDR3 coding DNA: TGTGCCAGCAGCCTCGACAGGGGTGAAGCTTTCTTT.

The gene calls are TRBV2 and TRBJ2-3; perhaps TRBD1 as D (6 bases). The V end was cut by 4 bases, the J end by 4 bases, with 15 bases between. The CDR3 is 15 residues long. Germline lookup yields CDR1 SNHLY and CDR2 FYNNEI. CDR3 sequence (DNA): TGTGCCAGCAGTGTACAGGGTATTAGGGCAGATACGCAGTATTTT. This encodes CASSVQGIRADTQYF.

This chain links TRBV11-1 with TRBJ2-1; 11 bases match TRBD1. The CDR3 contains 15 residues. Trimming removed 6 bases from V and 3 bases from J; junction bases left unmatched: 4. The germline CDR1 and CDR2 sequences are SGHAT and FQDESV (reference sequence). CDR3 loop: CASSPGTGGYNEQFF. The CDR3 region has the DNA TGTGCCAGCAGTCCAGGGACAGGGGGCTACAATGAGCAGTTCTTC.

This clone appeared a few times. This specimen includes other DNA sequences encoding the same CDR3. This chain uses TRBV15 with TRBJ2-1; possible D gene TRBD2, 6 bases. The CDR3 totals 17 residues. Germline-derived CDR1 and CDR2 are LNHNV and YYDKDF (reference sequence). V was cut by 1 base and J by 0 bases, with 13 bases left in between. The chain's CDR3 is CATSRGGSGSSYNEQFF. The CDR3 DNA reads as TGTGCCACCAGCAGAGGAGGTAGCGGAAGCTCCTACAATGAGCAGTTCTTC. Complete variable domain (other parts from reference TRBV15 and TRBJ2-1): DAMVIQNPRYQVTQFGKPVTLSCSQTLNHNVMYWYQQKSSQAPKLLFHYYDKDFNNEADTPDNFQSRRPNTSFCFLDIRSPGLGDTAMYLCATSRGGSGSSYNEQFFGPGTRLTVL.

This clone was detected only a few times. The junction departs from the called germline gene at one end, perhaps through a read error. This chain connects TRBV25-1 to TRBJ2-1, with 10 positions matching TRBD1. The CDR3 runs to 13 residues. Germline values: CDR1 MGHDK, CDR2 SYGVNS. CDR3 bases: TGTGCCAGCAGTGAGGGCCCCCCGGGACAGGGGATCTTC. It translates to CASSEGPPGQGIF.

This clone turned up a few times. The V call is TRBV30, the J call TRBJ1-6, with 9 bases lining up with TRBD1. CDR3 length: 15 amino acids. V shed 0 bases, J shed 9 bases, and the junction held 6 bases outside the gene matches. The germline V gene has CDR1 GTSNPN and CDR2 SVGIG (reference sequence). In DNA, the CDR3 is TGTGCCTGGAGTGTGGGACAGGGCTACGGTTCACCCCTCCACTTT. This sequence encodes CAWSVGQGYGSPLHF.

The chain employs TRBV2 and TRBJ2-5; weak D call: TRBD2 (5 bases). This CDR3 has 15 amino acids. The germline V gene has CDR1 SNHLY and CDR2 FYNNEI. V was trimmed by 4 bases and J by 0 bases, leaving 12 bases between them. The CDR3 nucleotides are TGTGCCAGCAGTGCTAGGAGAGGGAACCAAGAGACCCAGTACTTC. Amino acid sequence: CASSARRGNQETQYF.

Here the CDR3 DNA reads TGTGCCAGCAGCTTCGCCTACGGCCAAGAGACCCAGTACTTC. Protein product: CASSFAYGQETQYF. This chain joins TRBV6-5 and TRBJ2-5; D is unresolved. Per germline, CDR1 MNHEY and CDR2 SVGAGI. Between the trimmed V and J ends, which lost 6 bases and 1 base, there was a span of 12 bases. The CDR3 sequence is 14 residues long.

This clone was detected a few times. The V call is TRBV27, the J call TRBJ1-4, with 7 bases aligning to TRBD1. The germline gives CDR1 MNHEY, CDR2 SMNVEV (reference sequence). V was pared by 5 bases and J by 3 bases, with 6 bases of the junction left unmatched. The CDR3 length is 15 residues. CDR3 residues: CASSPWDRSNEKLFF. CDR3 nucleotide sequence: TGTGCCAGCAGTCCGTGGGACAGATCTAATGAAAAACTGTTTTTT.

There are a few counts of this clone. The CDR3: CASSLQGGWDETQYF. The CDR3 DNA is TGTGCCAGCAGCTTACAAGGGGGATGGGATGAGACCCAGTACTTC. The chain has TRBV7-2 and TRBJ2-5; tentative D call: TRBD1 (6 bases). The CDR3 extends over 15 amino acids. V was cut by 2 bases and J by 5 bases, with 15 bases left in between. Germline CDR1 SGHTA, CDR2 FQGNSA.

This clone was found a few times. The chain combines TRBV19 with TRBJ2-5, with a tentative D call TRBD1 (6 bases). The CDR3 length is 14 residues. V dropped 6 bases and J dropped 3 bases, with 14 bases sitting between them. From germline, CDR1 is LNHDA and CDR2 SQIVND (reference sequence). The CDR3 is CASSPLDREETQYF. The DNA of the CDR3 is TGTGCCAGTAGCCCGCTGGACAGAGAAGAGACCCAGTACTTC. Full variable domain (missing parts from reference TRBV19 and TRBJ2-5): DGGITQSPKYLFRKEGQNVTLSCEQNLNHDAMYWYRQDPGQGLRLIYYSQIVNDFQKGDIAEGYSVSREKKESFPLTVTSAQKNPTAFYLCASSPLDREETQYFGPGTRLLVL.

The chain carries TRBV18 and TRBJ2-5; perhaps TRBD1 as D (6 bases). The CDR3 is made up of 14 amino acids. The V and J ends lost 5 bases and 4 bases respectively, with 14 bases between them. Germline V gives CDR1 KGHSH, CDR2 LQKENI. The CDR3 bases are TGTGCCAGCTCAAAACAGGGTTTCCGAGAGACCCAGTACTTC. Its translation: CASSKQGFRETQYF.

Only a few counts were recorded for this clone. The genes are TRBV7-9 and TRBJ1-2; D is perhaps TRBD1 (5 bases). Germline-derived CDR1 and CDR2 are SEHNR and FQNEAQ (reference sequence). CDR3 length equals 15 residues. Trimming stripped 10 bases from V and 0 bases from J, with 18 bases between. CDR3 residues: CATPGVQSANYGYTF. CDR3 bases: TGTGCCACCCCGGGGGTCCAATCAGCTAACTATGGCTACACCTTC.

This clone was counted between two and nine times. The rearrangement links TRBV30 to TRBJ1-1, with 7 bases fitting TRBD1. Germline CDR1 and CDR2: GTSNPN and SVGIG (reference sequence). V was clipped by 4 bases and J by 6 bases; unmatched bases: 8. The CDR3 runs 13 residues. The CDR3 bases are TGTGCCTGGACGAACAGGGGTGGTGCTGAAGCTTTCTTT. It is translated as CAWTNRGGAEAFF.